This section outlines one T cell receptor beta chain sequence together with its context. The sample is drawn from a study of blood T cell repertoires in COVID-19. Study details: COVID-19 samples collected from the United States, Italy and Spain covered acute and convalescent phases. T cells, B-cell-depleted T cells, or PBMCs provided the cDNA or gDNA that served as material.

Germline loops: CDR1 MGHRA, CDR2 YSYEKL. The trim removed 0 bases at V and 5 bases at J, leaving 9 bases unmatched. CDR3 length: 17 amino acids. The authors' processing: Using reference gene primer amplification, nucleated cell counts were estimated. The data were produced by immunoSEQ multiplex PCR, yet TCRdb's version contains in-frame clones alone and is incomplete. The V and J calls and the clone size are those of that table, but D and trimming were determined from the DNA. The sample yields about 250,000 clones, approximately 80% seen once. The chain employs TRBV4-1 and TRBJ1-3; TRBD1 agrees at 8 bases. Sequencing was carried out using peripheral blood. This clonotype was obtained from an older man with acute or convalescent COVID-19. CDR3 sequence (DNA): TGCGCCAGCAGCCAAGATCTCGGACAGGGCGCGAGAAACACCATATATTTT. Protein product: CASSQDLGQGARNTIYF.